This TCR beta chain was documented in a study of blood T cell repertoires in COVID-19. Sequenced by immunoSEQ multiplex PCR; TCRdb stores in-frame clones only, minus some. The sample comprises some 97,000 clones, 65% to 90% of which are singletons, and approximately 2.4% rests with the top ten. Specimen: PBMCs or T cells enriched from blood (not recorded which). This TCR derives from a woman aged 50 to 65 who had recovered from COVID-19.

CDR3 protein: CASNDRGARSNQPQHF. Here the CDR3 DNA reads TGTGCCAGCAACGATCGGGGGGCGCGGAGCAATCAGCCCCAGCATTTT. The chain recombines TRBV2 with TRBJ1-5, with TRBD1 as a possible D gene (6 bases). The germline gives CDR1 SNHLY, CDR2 FYNNEI. With 7 bases removed from V and 1 base from J, the gap between germline ends came to 17 bases. The CDR3 runs to 16 residues.